A single sample gave rise to the 14 T cell receptor beta chains below, sequenced in a study of cytomegalovirus exposure and HLA in healthy donors. The PCR had 60 Vbeta and 13 Jbeta primers. Assay used: immunoSEQ multiplex PCR; TCRdb lists only in-frame clones, some missing. The sample carries about 220,000 clones, approximately 70% recorded once. The sequenced sample consisted of PBMCs. The receptors come from a woman under 40 in good health and CMV-seronegative.

J is TRBJ1-2 and V is TRBV18, with 7 bases fitting TRBD1. V dropped 6 bases and J dropped 8; count of bases not matched to a gene: 9. The germline CDR1 and CDR2 sequences are KGHSH and LQKENI. This CDR3 spans 13 amino acids. In DNA, the CDR3 is TGTGCCAGCTCCACCGACAGGGAAAAAGGCTACACCTTC. Translation: CASSTDREKGYTF.

This rearrangement joins TRBV10-3 to TRBJ2-5; 11 bases line up with TRBD2. Germline V lookup: CDR1 ENHRY, CDR2 SYGVKD. After removal of 1 base from V and 5 bases from J, the junction contained 9 bases not matched to a gene. This CDR3 has 17 residues. CDR3 sequence (DNA): TGTGCCATCAGTGAGTTAATTAGCGGGGGGGCAGAGGAGACCCAGTACTTC. Protein: CAISELISGGAEETQYF.

V is TRBV4-1 and J is TRBJ2-3; 7 bases fit TRBD2. CDR3 length: 14 amino acids. V gave up 2 bases and J gave up 4 bases; unmatched junction bases: 3. The germline V gene has CDR1 MGHRA and CDR2 YSYEKL. The DNA for the CDR3 is TGCGCCAGCAGCCAACCAGGGAGGGCAGATACGCAGTATTTT. Translated, it gives CASSQPGRADTQYF.

The chain employs TRBV6-4 and TRBJ2-7; possibly TRBD2 for D (8 bases). This CDR3 spans 15 amino acids. Germline V gives CDR1 MRHNA, CDR2 SNTAGT. V dropped 5 bases and J dropped 4 bases, with 18 bases sitting between them. The CDR3 bases are TGTGCCAGCAGTTTTTTAGCGGGACAGCCTTACGAGCAGTACTTC. Protein product: CASSFLAGQPYEQYF.

This clone came up once. This chain uses TRBV7-8 with TRBJ1-1; 9 bases line up with TRBD1. V was pared by 5 bases and J by 6 bases, with 10 bases of the junction left unmatched. This CDR3 spans 15 amino acids. Germline V gives CDR1 SGHVS, CDR2 FQNEAQ. For the CDR3, the DNA is TGTGCCAGCAGCCCTAGGGACAGGGATAGCGCTGAAGCTTTCTTT. This sequence encodes CASSPRDRDSAEAFF.

V is TRBV5-1 and J is TRBJ2-3; TRBD2 aligns across 11 bases. Germline V gives CDR1 SGHRS, CDR2 YFSETQ. The CDR3 loop spans 18 amino acids. Germline trimming cut 0 bases from V and 8 bases from J; bases unmatched to any gene: 14. CDR3: CASSLASGGPSGVATQYF. The CDR3 bases are TGCGCCAGCAGCTTGGCTAGCGGGGGGCCATCCGGGGTTGCTACGCAGTATTTT.

The V gene is TRBV9, the J gene TRBJ1-3; TRBD1 might be the D (5 bases). Germline CDR1 SGDLS, CDR2 YYNGEE. The CDR3 is 15 amino acids. Trimming pared 4 bases from V and 0 bases from J, leaving 11 bases between. The CDR3 nucleotides read TGTGCCAGCAGCACCGAGACAGTCTCTGGAAACACCATATATTTT. Its translation is CASSTETVSGNTIYF.

The chain has TRBV5-1 and TRBJ1-5; D gene unclear. V lost 2 bases, J lost 9 bases, and 15 bases lay in between. This CDR3 comprises 14 residues. The germline gives CDR1 SGHRS, CDR2 YFSETQ. CDR3 in amino acids: CASSFEGGEGPQHF. Here the CDR3 DNA reads TGCGCCAGCAGCTTCGAGGGAGGTGAAGGGCCCCAGCATTTT. Full variable domain (outside the CDR3, taken from reference TRBV5-1 and TRBJ1-5): KAGVTQTPRYLIKTRGQQVTLSCSPISGHRSVSWYQQTPGQGLQFLFEYFSETQRNKGNFPGRFSGRQFSNSRSEMNVSTLELGDSALYLCASSFEGGEGPQHFGDGTRLSIL.

This chain connects TRBV4-1 to TRBJ1-3, with D perhaps matching TRBD1 (5 bases). The germline CDR1 and CDR2 sequences are MGHRA and YSYEKL. Trimming left V 4 bases short and J 4 bases short, with 17 bases between. The CDR3 runs 16 residues. The CDR3: CASSLRTGNSGNTIYF. The CDR3 nucleotides read TGCGCCAGCAGCCTTCGCACAGGCAACTCCGGAAACACCATATATTTT.

The chain joins TRBV6-5 to TRBJ2-3, with 9 bases matching TRBD1. The CDR3 has 14 amino acids. V trimming: 4 bases; J trimming: 1 base; junction bases outside the gene matches: 0. The germline V gene has CDR1 MNHEY and CDR2 SVGAGI. The CDR3 loop reads CASSWDRGTDTQYF. The DNA of the CDR3 is TGTGCCAGCAGTTGGGACAGGGGCACAGATACGCAGTATTTT.

The V gene is TRBV30, the J gene TRBJ2-7; D might be TRBD2 (6 bases). V was cut by 2 bases and J by 5 bases, with 16 bases left in between. There are 14 residues in the CDR3. Germline V gives CDR1 GTSNPN, CDR2 SVGIG (reference sequence). The CDR3 DNA follows: TGTGCCTGGAGTCGGGGGATGGGTATGAACGAGCAGTACTTC. Translated: CAWSRGMGMNEQYF.

The DNA of the CDR3 is TGTGCCATCCAGGGTGGGTACGAGCAGTACTTC. It specifies CAIQGGYEQYF. The rearrangement joins TRBV25-1 to TRBJ2-5; TRBD1 might be the D (5 bases). With the DNA end fitting TRBJ2-7 better, the J assignment may be wrong. From germline, CDR1 is MGHDK and CDR2 SYGVNS. The CDR3 covers 11 residues.

This clone was counted once. The chain combines TRBV7-3 with TRBJ2-7, with 9 bases fitting TRBD1. V was clipped by 8 bases and J by 7 bases; unmatched bases: 9. Germline CDR1 is SGHTA and CDR2 is FQGTGA. This CDR3 is 13 amino acids long. The CDR3, as DNA: TGTGCCAGCGCCCGACAGGGGGAAGGGGAGCAGTACTTC. Residues: CASARQGEGEQYF.

The J gene is TRBJ2-3, the V gene TRBV30; no clear D. V lost 1 base, J lost 4 bases, and 3 bases lay in between. Germline CDR1 GTSNPN, CDR2 SVGIG (reference sequence). The CDR3 consists of 11 residues. The CDR3 bases are TGTGCCTGGAGTGCCGCAGATACGCAGTATTTT. Translating gives CAWSAADTQYF. Drawing the rest from reference TRBV30 and TRBJ2-3, the complete variable domain is SQTIHQWPATLVQPVGSPLSLECTVEGTSNPNLYWYRQAAGRGLQLLFYSVGIGQISSEVPQNLSASRPQDRQFILSSKKLLLSDSGFYLCAWSAADTQYFGPGTRLTVL.